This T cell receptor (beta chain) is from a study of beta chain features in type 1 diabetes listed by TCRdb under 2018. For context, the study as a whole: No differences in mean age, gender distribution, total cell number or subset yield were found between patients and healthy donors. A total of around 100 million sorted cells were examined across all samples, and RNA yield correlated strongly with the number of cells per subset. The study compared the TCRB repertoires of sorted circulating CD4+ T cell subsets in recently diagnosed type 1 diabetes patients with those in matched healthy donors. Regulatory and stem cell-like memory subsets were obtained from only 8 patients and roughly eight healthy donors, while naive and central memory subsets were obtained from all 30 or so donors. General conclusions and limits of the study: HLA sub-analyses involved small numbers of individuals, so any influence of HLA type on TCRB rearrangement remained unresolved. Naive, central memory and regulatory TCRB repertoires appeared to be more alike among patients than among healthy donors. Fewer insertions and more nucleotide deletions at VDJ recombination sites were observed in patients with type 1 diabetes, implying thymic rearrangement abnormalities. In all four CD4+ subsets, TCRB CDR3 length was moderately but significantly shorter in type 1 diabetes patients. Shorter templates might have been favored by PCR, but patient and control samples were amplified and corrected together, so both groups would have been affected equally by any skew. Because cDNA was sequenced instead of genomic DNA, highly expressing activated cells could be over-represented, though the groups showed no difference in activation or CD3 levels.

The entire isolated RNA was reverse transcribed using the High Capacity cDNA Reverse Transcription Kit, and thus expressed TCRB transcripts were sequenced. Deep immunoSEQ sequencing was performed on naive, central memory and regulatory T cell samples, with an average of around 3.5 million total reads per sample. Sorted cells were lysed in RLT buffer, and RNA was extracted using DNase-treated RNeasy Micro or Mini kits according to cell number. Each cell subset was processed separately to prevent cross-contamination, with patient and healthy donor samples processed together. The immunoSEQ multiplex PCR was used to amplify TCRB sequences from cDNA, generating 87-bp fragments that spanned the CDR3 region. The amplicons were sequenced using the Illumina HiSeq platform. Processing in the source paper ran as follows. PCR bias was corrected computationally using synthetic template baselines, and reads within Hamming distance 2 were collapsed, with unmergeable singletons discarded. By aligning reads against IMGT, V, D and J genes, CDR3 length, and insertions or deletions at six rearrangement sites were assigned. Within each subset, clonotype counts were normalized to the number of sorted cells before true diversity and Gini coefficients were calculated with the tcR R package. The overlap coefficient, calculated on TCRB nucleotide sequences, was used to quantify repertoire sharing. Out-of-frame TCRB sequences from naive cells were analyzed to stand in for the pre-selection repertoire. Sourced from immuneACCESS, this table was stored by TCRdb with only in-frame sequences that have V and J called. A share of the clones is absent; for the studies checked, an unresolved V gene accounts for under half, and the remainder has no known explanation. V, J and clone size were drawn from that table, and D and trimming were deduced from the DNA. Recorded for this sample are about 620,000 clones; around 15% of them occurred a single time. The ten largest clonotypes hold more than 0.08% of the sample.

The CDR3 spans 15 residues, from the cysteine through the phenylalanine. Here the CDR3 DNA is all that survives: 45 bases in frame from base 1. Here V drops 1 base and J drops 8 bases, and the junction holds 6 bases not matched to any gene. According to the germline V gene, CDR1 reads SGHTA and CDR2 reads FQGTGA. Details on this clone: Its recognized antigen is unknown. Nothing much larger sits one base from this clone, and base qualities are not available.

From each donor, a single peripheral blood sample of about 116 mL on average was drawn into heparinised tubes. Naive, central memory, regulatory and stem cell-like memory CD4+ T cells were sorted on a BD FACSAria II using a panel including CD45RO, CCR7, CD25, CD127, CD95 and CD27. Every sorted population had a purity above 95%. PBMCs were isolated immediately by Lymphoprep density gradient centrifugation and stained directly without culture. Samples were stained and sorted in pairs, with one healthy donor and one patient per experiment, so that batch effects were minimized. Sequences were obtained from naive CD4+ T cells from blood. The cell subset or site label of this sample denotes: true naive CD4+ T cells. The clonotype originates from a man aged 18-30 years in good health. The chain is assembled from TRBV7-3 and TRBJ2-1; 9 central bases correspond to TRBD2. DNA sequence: TGTGCCAGCAGCTTAAGTAGCGGGAGTTCCCATGAGCAGTTCTTC. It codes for CASSLSSGSSHEQFF.